This TCR beta chain was found in a study of T cells in Graves' hyperthyroidism and ophthalmopathy. Study overall: Peripheral blood specimens were obtained at initial diagnosis, prior to any treatment.

At least 3 on the Clinical Activity Score was recorded for ophthalmopathy patients, who also had NOSPECS grade at least 4 and duration under 3 months. This clonotype was detected only a few times. Antigen specificity is unknown. General study points: Among clonotypes expanded in thyroid above 0.001, most were also found in blood.

TCR beta CDR3 regions were amplified from RNA transcripts. TCR CDR3 regions were first amplified by RT-PCR with HTBI primers. TCRdb re-derived calls from the multiplex PCR reads in MiXCR, one entry per CDR3 protein. The sample has about 530,000 distinct CDR3 sequences; roughly a sixth are singletons. Per germline, CDR1 SGHAT and CDR2 FQNNGV. V was pared by 5 bases and J by 6 bases, with 11 bases of the junction left unmatched. This CDR3 has 16 amino acids. The V gene is TRBV11-2, the J gene TRBJ2-1; 9 nucleotides match TRBD1. Sequencing was performed on blood. The sequence derives from a woman aged 18 to 35 with Graves' ophthalmopathy. The CDR3 nucleotides read TGTGCCAGCAGCGCTGGGACAGGGATAGGGCTCAATGAGCAGTTCTTC. It codes for CASSAGTGIGLNEQFF.